The sequence of this T cell receptor beta chain was determined in a study of identical twins. After template switching added a universal primer site, the resulting cDNA carried unique molecular identifiers. In TCRdb, the 5' RACE reads were re-called with MiXCR into one record per CDR3 protein. The sample gives roughly 700,000 distinct CDR3 sequences, 8.5% to 9% of which show up once; around 0.98% is in the top ten. J was trimmed by 5 bases and V by 4 bases; bases with no gene match: 7. The CDR3 totals 15 residues. Germline V lookup: CDR1 SGHRS, CDR2 YFSETQ. This sample also belongs to another study, concerning yellow fever vaccine responses in identical twins.

The sequenced sample consisted of PBMCs. The chain employs TRBV5-1 and TRBJ2-5; 11 nucleotides agree with TRBD2. This TCR was recovered from a woman between 18 and 29 years old in good health. CDR3 region: CASSPGTSGGETQYF. The CDR3 DNA is TGCGCCAGCAGCCCTGGGACTAGCGGTGGGGAGACCCAGTACTTC.